This T cell receptor (beta chain) is from a study of blood T cell repertoires in COVID-19. V was cut by 3 bases and J by 6 bases, with 15 bases left in between. Per the germline V gene, CDR1 is SGHNT and CDR2 is YENEEA. CDR3 length equals 14 residues. In the original analysis: Amplifying reference gene primers gave estimates of nucleated cell counts. Clones were read by immunoSEQ multiplex PCR, and TCRdb kept only the in-frame ones, dropping some. V and J calls and clone size are as listed in that table; D and trimming were resolved from the DNA. There are roughly 180,000 clones in the sample; roughly three quarters occur only once, and about an eighth lies in the top ten. Participant reports of clinical history set cohort assignment.

Sequenced: PBMCs or T cells enriched from blood (not recorded which). This TCR was recovered from a man in his 60s who had been exposed to COVID-19. The chain carries TRBV11-3 and TRBJ2-7; D is unresolved. CDR3 residues: CASSLNSLSAEQYF. CDR3 bases: TGTGCCAGCAGCTTGAACTCCCTATCCGCCGAGCAGTACTTC.